Listed here are 23 T cell receptor beta chains from one sample, sequenced in a study of shared clonotypes between healthy human individuals. TCRdb's table, derived via immunoSEQ multiplex PCR, lists solely in-frame clones and lacks some. The data show about 2.4 million clones, with 90% to 95% seen just once and 0.36% held by the top ten. Input material: naive CD4+ T cells from PBMCs. The subset: CD45RA+ positively selected. Every receptor here comes from a man between 18 and 29 years old in good health. Some clones in this sample may be carry-over from other donors' samples.

Concerning this clone: Other DNA variants within this sample encode the same CDR3. This chain uses TRBV5-5 with TRBJ2-4, with D perhaps assigned TRBD1 or TRBD2 (6 bases each). V lost 4 bases to trimming and J lost 3 bases, with 11 bases between them. This CDR3 is 14 amino acids long. The germline gives CDR1 SGHKS, CDR2 YYEKEE (reference sequence). The CDR3 DNA follows: TGTGCCAGCAGCCTGGAGGGGGGCAAAAACATTCAGTACTTC. Amino acids: CASSLEGGKNIQYF.

The rearrangement uses TRBV28 and TRBJ1-3, with D uncertain. The CDR3 contains 17 residues. CDR1 and CDR2 (germline): MDHEN, SYDVKM. The V gene lost 4 bases and the J gene lost 0 bases, with 16 bases spanning the gap. The CDR3 is CASSYHPDTPSGNTIYF. In nucleotides, the CDR3 is TGTGCCAGCAGTTACCATCCTGACACCCCCTCTGGAAACACCATATATTTT.

This clone was detected once. The J gene is TRBJ2-2, the V gene TRBV28; D unresolved. CDR3 size: 12 residues. The germline V and J ends were trimmed by 10 bases and 6 bases, with 12 bases remaining between them. CDR1 is MDHEN and CDR2 is SYDVKM in the germline V gene. CDR3 sequence reads: CATPSASGELFF. CDR3 nucleotides: TGTGCCACCCCTTCAGCATCCGGGGAGCTGTTTTTT.

The rearrangement uses TRBV4-1 and TRBJ2-7; no reliable D call. V was clipped by 0 bases and J by 2 bases, with 11 bases between them. Germline CDR1 is MGHRA and CDR2 is YSYEKL. The CDR3 contains 15 residues. The CDR3 is CASSQDWPLAYEQYF. CDR3 nucleotides: TGCGCCAGCAGCCAAGATTGGCCCCTAGCCTACGAGCAGTACTTC.

J is TRBJ1-4 and V is TRBV19; the D gene is possibly TRBD1 (6 bases). In germline, CDR1 is LNHDA, CDR2 SQIVND (reference sequence). V shed 4 bases and J shed 0 bases, with 15 bases lying between them. The CDR3 length is 17 residues. CDR3 loop: CASSTARYRATNEKLFF. Written as DNA, the CDR3 is TGTGCCAGTAGTACTGCCCGGTACAGGGCAACTAATGAAAAACTGTTTTTT.

For this clone: Other nucleotide sequences in the sample specify the same CDR3. V is TRBV5-1 and J is TRBJ2-3; 10 bases align to TRBD2. CDR3 size: 16 residues. V gave up 4 bases and J gave up 2 bases; unmatched junction bases: 7. Germline CDR1 is SGHRS and CDR2 is YFSETQ. CDR3 protein: CASSPGLAASTDTQYF. CDR3 coding DNA: TGCGCCAGCAGCCCCGGACTAGCGGCCTCCACAGATACGCAGTATTTT. Based on the CDR3 plus reference TRBV5-1 and TRBJ2-3, the full variable domain is KAGVTQTPRYLIKTRGQQVTLSCSPISGHRSVSWYQQTPGQGLQFLFEYFSETQRNKGNFPGRFSGRQFSNSRSEMNVSTLELGDSALYLCASSPGLAASTDTQYFGPGTRLTVL.

This clone came up once. The V gene is TRBV4-2, the J gene TRBJ2-2; D remains unclear. The CDR3 totals 14 residues. V was shortened by 1 base and J by 7 bases, with 10 bases between the two germline ends. Germline CDR1 is LGHNA and CDR2 is YNFKEQ. The CDR3, as DNA: TGTGCCAGCAGCCAAGGGAGTAGGGACGGGGAGCTGTTTTTT. It translates to CASSQGSRDGELFF.

The rearrangement joins TRBV9 to TRBJ2-3, with TRBD2 identical over 9 bases. The CDR3 is 17 amino acids. Germline V CDR1 and CDR2: SGDLS, YYNGEE. V dropped 3 bases and J dropped 1; count of bases not matched to a gene: 9. CDR3 residues: CASSATRWTSGTDTQYF. The CDR3 nucleotides are TGTGCCAGCAGCGCGACCCGGTGGACTAGCGGCACAGATACGCAGTATTTT.

The chain has TRBV4-3 and TRBJ2-2; 7 bases fit TRBD2. The ends lost 0 bases at V and 7 bases at J; junction bases unmatched: 5. Per the germline V gene, CDR1 is LGHNA and CDR2 is YSLEER. CDR3 size: 15 residues. The CDR3 protein is CASSQDRRGIGELFF. The CDR3 DNA is TGCGCCAGCAGCCAAGACCGGCGGGGGATCGGGGAGCTGTTTTTT.

Turning to this clone: The sample carries other DNA sequences with the same CDR3. This rearrangement joins TRBV2 to TRBJ2-7, with D perhaps matching TRBD1 (6 bases). The V and J ends lost 4 bases and 2 bases respectively, with 9 bases between them. Germline V gene lookup returns CDR1 SNHLY and CDR2 FYNNEI. The CDR3 contains 13 residues. CDR3 sequence (DNA): TGTGCCAGCAGTGCGGACAGAACCTACGAGCAGTACTTC. Translating gives CASSADRTYEQYF.

V gene TRBV28 combines with J gene TRBJ2-7; perhaps TRBD2 as D (5 bases). V was trimmed by 5 bases and J by 6 bases, leaving 11 bases between them. From germline, CDR1 is MDHEN and CDR2 SYDVKM. The CDR3 contains 12 residues. The CDR3 loop reads CASSRGEAEQYF. The CDR3, as DNA: TGTGCCAGCAGTCGGGGTGAGGCCGAGCAGTACTTC.

The gene calls are TRBV12-2 and TRBJ2-2; the table's D gene call, TRBD2, was not cross checked with the DNA. TRBV12-2 is a documented pseudogene. CDR3 length equals 15 residues. The CDR3 loop reads CASPVSGGPAGELFF. The CDR3, as DNA: TGTGCAAGTCCCGTCTCCGGGGGTCCCGCCGGGGAGCTGTTTTTT.

This clone is a singleton in its sample. This sample also contains other DNA sequences that code for the same CDR3. The V gene is TRBV5-1, the J gene TRBJ2-1; 12 positions agree with TRBD2. Germline V gives CDR1 SGHRS, CDR2 YFSETQ. With V trimmed by 0 bases and J by 4 bases, 2 bases remained unmatched. There are 16 residues in the CDR3. CDR3 DNA: TGCGCCAGCAGCTTGGGACTAGCGGGAGTATACAATGAGCAGTTCTTC. This translates into CASSLGLAGVYNEQFF. Based on the CDR3 plus reference TRBV5-1 and TRBJ2-1, the full variable domain is KAGVTQTPRYLIKTRGQQVTLSCSPISGHRSVSWYQQTPGQGLQFLFEYFSETQRNKGNFPGRFSGRQFSNSRSEMNVSTLELGDSALYLCASSLGLAGVYNEQFFGPGTRLTVL.

This chain uses TRBV29-1 with TRBJ1-2, with D maybe TRBD1 (6 bases). The germline V gene has CDR1 SQVTM and CDR2 ANQGSEA. V dropped 3 bases and J dropped 7 bases, with 15 bases sitting between them. This CDR3 has 13 residues. The CDR3 DNA sequence: TGCAGCGTTGAGGGGGGGGCCAGAAGTGGCTACACCTTC. Translation gives CSVEGGARSGYTF.

The rearrangement uses TRBV29-1 and TRBJ2-5; D unclear. The DNA end lines up better with TRBJ2-7; the J call may be wrong. The CDR3 is made up of 11 amino acids. CDR1 and CDR2 from the germline V gene are SQVTM and ANQGSEA. The CDR3 DNA reads as TGCAGCGTTGGGCTTACCTACGAGCAGTACTTC. Encoded protein: CSVGLTYEQYF.

This chain connects TRBV4-1 to TRBJ1-2; TRBD1 matches 7 bases. Germline CDR1 is MGHRA and CDR2 is YSYEKL. The CDR3 spans 15 residues. V dropped 3 bases and J dropped 5; count of bases not matched to a gene: 9. In nucleotides, the CDR3 is TGCGCCAGCAGCCAGGCCGGGACAGACTCGTATGGCTACACCTTC. It translates to CASSQAGTDSYGYTF.

Note on this clone: Other DNA sequences in the same sample also yield this CDR3. The J gene is TRBJ2-5, the V gene TRBV9; D is uncertain. Germline V gives CDR1 SGDLS, CDR2 YYNGEE. The CDR3 contains 13 residues. Trimming cost V 0 bases and J 2 bases, with 5 bases left between them. The CDR3 sequence is CASSVGRQETQYF. CDR3 nucleotides: TGTGCCAGCAGCGTAGGCAGACAAGAGACCCAGTACTTC.

The chain links TRBV28 to TRBJ1-1, with unresolved D. Germline CDR1 MDHEN, CDR2 SYDVKM. V gave up 3 bases and J gave up 5 bases, with 16 bases separating them. This CDR3 has 15 amino acids. CDR3: CASSLPPGSRTEAFF. The CDR3 bases are TGTGCCAGCAGTTTGCCCCCCGGGAGTAGGACTGAAGCTTTCTTT.

This clone has only a few counts. Other DNA sequences within the sample encode an identical CDR3. The chain has TRBV5-1 and TRBJ2-2; no reliable D call. CDR1 and CDR2 from the germline V gene are SGHRS and YFSETQ. The CDR3 consists of 13 residues. V was trimmed by 0 bases and J by 3 bases, leaving 3 bases between them. The CDR3 loop is CASSLGHTGELFF. CDR3 nucleotides: TGCGCCAGCAGCTTGGGGCACACCGGGGAGCTGTTTTTT.

V is TRBV4-1 and J is TRBJ2-1; TRBD2 matches 13 bases. CDR1 and CDR2 from the germline V gene are MGHRA and YSYEKL. This CDR3 region has 16 residues. The ends lost 4 bases at V and 7 bases at J; junction bases unmatched: 7. The CDR3, as DNA: TGCGCCAGCAGCCGATACGGGACTAGCGGGAAGAATGAGCAGTTCTTC. Translating it yields CASSRYGTSGKNEQFF.

V usage is TRBV4-1 and J usage is TRBJ2-3; TRBD2 matches 10 bases. Germline assignment: CDR1 MGHRA and CDR2 YSYEKL. The V segment lost 3 bases and the J segment 4 bases; nucleotides outside the gene matches: 7. The CDR3 contains 16 residues. The DNA of the CDR3 is TGCGCCAGCAGCCACCCCAGCGGGAGGGCCCCAGATACGCAGTATTTT. Protein sequence: CASSHPSGRAPDTQYF.

Concerning this clone itself: The sample holds other DNA sequences that translate to the same CDR3. This chain joins TRBV5-4 and TRBJ2-3, with 12 bases matching TRBD2. The CDR3 sequence is 15 residues long. Trimming cost V 0 bases and J 6 bases; bases outside gene matches: 2. The germline CDR1 and CDR2 sequences are SGHNT and YYREEE (reference sequence). CDR3 sequence reads: CASSLGLAGEDTQYF. The CDR3 DNA reads TGTGCCAGCAGCTTGGGACTAGCGGGAGAGGATACGCAGTATTTT.

V is TRBV6-5 and J is TRBJ2-5, with D possibly matching TRBD2 (5 bases). Trimming left V 5 bases short and J 3 bases short, with 13 bases between. Germline CDR1 MNHEY, CDR2 SVGAGI. The CDR3 length is 14 residues. The CDR3 region is CASSPPGLEETQYF. CDR3 in DNA: TGTGCCAGCAGTCCCCCCGGACTGGAAGAGACCCAGTACTTC.